Sequencing of this T cell receptor beta chain was carried out in a study of CD8 T cells in ankylosing spondylitis. General study results and limits: A TCR beta motif of fewer than ten highly homologous variants seemed to mark ankylosing spondylitis blood. Disease-associated clones were reportedly significantly overrepresented in matched ankylosing spondylitis synovial fluid.

TCRdb itself ran the 5' RACE reads through MiXCR, one entry per CDR3 protein. Seen here are over 700,000 distinct CDR3 sequences, around 20% observed once, and the top ten hold about 20%. Germline CDR1 LGHNA, CDR2 YSLEER. The CDR3 runs to 15 residues. The V end lost 3 bases, the J end lost 6 bases, and 14 bases lay between the germline ends. This clonotype was detected a few times. Antigen: not known. V is TRBV4-3 and J is TRBJ2-2, with D tentatively TRBD2 (6 bases). The sequencing input was blood, either unsorted or a sorted T cell fraction (not recorded which). The receptor's source is a male donor with ankylosing spondylitis. CDR3 DNA: TGCGCCAGCAGCCAGAAGGGGTGGGGGGCCGGGGAGCTGTTTTTT. Protein product: CASSQKGWGAGELFF.